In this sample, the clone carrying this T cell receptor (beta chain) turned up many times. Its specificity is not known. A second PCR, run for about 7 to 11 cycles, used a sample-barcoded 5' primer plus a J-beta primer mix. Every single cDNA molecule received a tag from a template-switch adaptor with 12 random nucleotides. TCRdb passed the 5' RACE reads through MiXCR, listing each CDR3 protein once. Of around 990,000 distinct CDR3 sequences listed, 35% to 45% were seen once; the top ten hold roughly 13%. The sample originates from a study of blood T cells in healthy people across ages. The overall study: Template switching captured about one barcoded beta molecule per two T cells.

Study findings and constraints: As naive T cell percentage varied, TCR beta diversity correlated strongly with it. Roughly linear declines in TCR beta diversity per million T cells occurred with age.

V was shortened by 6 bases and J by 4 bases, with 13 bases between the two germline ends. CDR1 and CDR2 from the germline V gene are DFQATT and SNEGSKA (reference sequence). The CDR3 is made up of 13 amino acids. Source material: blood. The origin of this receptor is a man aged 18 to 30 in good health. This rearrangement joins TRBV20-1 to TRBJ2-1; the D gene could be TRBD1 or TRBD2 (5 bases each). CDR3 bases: TGCAGTGCACAAGGGACGGTATACAATGAGCAGTTCTTC. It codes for CSAQGTVYNEQFF.